Shown below are 10 T cell receptor beta chains from a single sample sequenced in a study of shared clonotypes between healthy human individuals. Some clones are missing from TCRdb's copy, which holds only in-frame ones; the method was immunoSEQ multiplex PCR. The data contain a few million clones, around 95% of them singletons. Input material: naive CD4+ T cells sorted from blood. The subset denotes: CD45RA+ positively selected. Source of these receptors: a man aged 18 to 29 in good health.

About this clone: The same CDR3 is also encoded by other DNA sequences in this sample. V is TRBV10-1 and J is TRBJ2-2; weak D call: TRBD2 (6 bases). With 3 bases removed from V and 6 bases from J, the gap between germline ends came to 8 bases. Germline V gene data show CDR1 as WNHNN and CDR2 as SYGVQD (reference sequence). The CDR3 has 13 residues. The CDR3 coding sequence is TGCGCCAGCAGTGAATCGGGGGCCGGGGAGCTGTTTTTT. Translation gives CASSESGAGELFF.

This sequence joins TRBV6-6 and TRBJ2-5; 9 nucleotides match TRBD2. Trimming took 2 bases from V and 4 from J; bases not matched to a gene: 5. Germline-derived CDR1 and CDR2 are MNHNY and SVGAGI (reference sequence). The CDR3 sequence is 15 residues long. The CDR3 region has the DNA TGTGCCAGCAGTTACCCTATTAGCGGGGGAGAGACCCAGTACTTC. Amino acids: CASSYPISGGETQYF.

J is TRBJ2-7 and V is TRBV30; 7 bases are shared with TRBD2. J gave up 0 bases and V 3 bases, and 8 bases lay outside the gene matches. The V gene's germline CDR1 is GTSNPN and CDR2 SVGIG (reference sequence). The CDR3 runs to 15 residues. This chain's CDR3 is CAWSASGKSSYEQYF. Here the CDR3 DNA reads TGTGCCTGGAGCGCAAGCGGGAAAAGCTCCTACGAGCAGTACTTC.

The CDR3 DNA sequence: TGTGCCACCAGCAACGGACTGGTTAATGAAAAACTGTTTTTT. Translating gives CATSNGLVNEKLFF. The chain recombines TRBV15 with TRBJ1-4; D not resolved. This CDR3 contains 14 residues. CDR1 and CDR2 (germline): LNHNV, YYDKDF (reference sequence). Deletions cut 4 bases from V and 4 bases from J, with 10 bases between.

The chain combines TRBV2 with TRBJ1-4; weak D call: TRBD1 (5 bases). This CDR3 comprises 17 residues. From germline, CDR1 is SNHLY and CDR2 FYNNEI. Trimming took 3 bases from V and 8 from J, leaving 22 bases between them. CDR3 sequence reads: CASSDDPASGNNEKLFF. As DNA, the CDR3 is TGTGCCAGCAGTGATGATCCGGCATCAGGGAATAACGAAAAACTGTTTTTT.

About this clone: Other DNA sequences from this sample encode an identical CDR3 as well. J is TRBJ2-4 and V is TRBV7-2; 10 bases fit TRBD1. Germline CDR1 reads SGHTA; CDR2 reads FQGNSA. J gave up 0 bases and V 5 bases, and 4 bases lay outside the gene matches. This CDR3 region has 16 residues. The CDR3 sequence: CASSSGQGVAKNIQYF. The CDR3, as DNA: TGTGCCAGCAGCAGCGGACAGGGGGTAGCCAAAAACATTCAGTACTTC.

The sample holds one count of this clone. This chain's CDR3 is CASSQVSGGLGEKLFF. The CDR3, as DNA: TGCGCCAGCAGCCAAGTATCGGGCGGGTTGGGAGAAAAACTGTTTTTT. J is TRBJ1-4 and V is TRBV4-1; no clear D. Germline CDR1 is MGHRA and CDR2 is YSYEKL. This CDR3 comprises 16 residues. The V gene lost 1 base and the J gene lost 8 bases, with 17 bases spanning the gap.

This chain uses TRBV5-1 with TRBJ2-7, with 9 bases identical to TRBD1. The ends lost 6 bases at V and 7 bases at J; junction bases unmatched: 11. The V gene's germline CDR1 is SGHRS and CDR2 YFSETQ. The CDR3 covers 14 residues. CDR3 DNA: TGCGCCAGCACGGTCGGGGACAGGGCTGGTGAGCAGTACTTC. Its translation is CASTVGDRAGEQYF.

The chain recombines TRBV5-1 with TRBJ2-7, with unresolved D. Trimming took 0 bases from V and 2 from J, leaving 9 bases between them. Germline CDR1 reads SGHRS; CDR2 reads YFSETQ. The CDR3 totals 14 residues. The DNA of the CDR3 is TGCGCCAGCAGCTTGGAAAGGCACCCCTACGAGCAGTACTTC. It yields the protein CASSLERHPYEQYF.

The chain combines TRBV5-6 with TRBJ2-5; a possible D gene is TRBD1 (6 bases). V dropped 1 base and J dropped 10 bases, with 23 bases sitting between them. This CDR3 is built from 16 residues. Germline CDR1 SGHDT, CDR2 YYEEEE. CDR3 sequence (DNA): TGTGCCAGCAGCTTGCGTGCAGGGGTGTACCCTTGGGACCAGTACTTC. This translates into CASSLRAGVYPWDQYF. The full variable domain, completed using reference TRBV5-6 and TRBJ2-5, is DAGVTQSPTHLIKTRGQQVTLRCSPKSGHDTVSWYQQALGQGPQFIFQYYEEEERQRGNFPDRFSGHQFPNYSSELNVNALLLGDSALYLCASSLRAGVYPWDQYFGPGTRLLVL.